The rows below give T cell receptor beta chains drawn from one sample of a study of blood T cell repertoires in COVID-19. The protocol was immunoSEQ multiplex PCR, while the TCRdb copy is restricted to in-frame clones and leaves out a portion. Of about 140,000 clones in the sample, about three quarters were seen once. Sequenced sample: peripheral blood. These receptor sequences come from a woman older than 75 with active or convalescent COVID-19. The CDR3 runs from the conserved cysteine through the conserved F or W. Fields, in order: V gene, J gene, clone size, CDR3 protein. For some rows the clone size is stated as once, few or many, or as a class when expanded; others skip it.

v_call: TRBV19
j_call: TRBJ1-2
clone_size: once
cdr3_aa: CASRQPGHSVYGYTF

v_call: TRBV6-6
j_call: TRBJ2-7
clone_size: .
cdr3_aa: CASVSWGGRSSYEQYF

v_call: TRBV6-5
j_call: TRBJ1-2
clone_size: .
cdr3_aa: CASSYSKRAQGNGYTF

v_call: TRBV3-1/TRBV3-2
j_call: TRBJ1-4
clone_size: .
cdr3_aa: CASSQGERLGEKLFF

v_call: TRBV6-5
j_call: TRBJ1-2
clone_size: .
cdr3_aa: CASSSGGANYGYTF

v_call: TRBV5-4
j_call: TRBJ2-1
clone_size: .
cdr3_aa: CASSPRTSGGYNEQFF

v_call: TRBV28
j_call: TRBJ2-3
clone_size: .
cdr3_aa: CASSLYSGGTDTQYF

v_call: TRBV27
j_call: TRBJ2-5
clone_size: few
cdr3_aa: CASSQSTSGGEETQYF

v_call: TRBV11-2
j_call: TRBJ1-1
clone_size: .
cdr3_aa: CASSLGRAGTEAFF

v_call: TRBV19
j_call: TRBJ1-6
clone_size: .
cdr3_aa: CASSLRQGNNSPLHF

v_call: TRBV10-2
j_call: TRBJ1-6
clone_size: .
cdr3_aa: CATRKTDLDSPLHF

v_call: TRBV5-8
j_call: TRBJ2-1
clone_size: .
cdr3_aa: CASSPIRGRDRKGYNEQFF

v_call: TRBV5-6
j_call: TRBJ2-3
clone_size: .
cdr3_aa: CASSLIRDRGTDTQYF

v_call: TRBV19
j_call: TRBJ1-2
clone_size: once
cdr3_aa: CASSNSHSTDNYGYTF